This record concerns one TCR beta chain sequence. Produced via immunoSEQ multiplex PCR; TCRdb's table is partial and in-frame only. The sample has about 20,000 clones; more than 75% are singletons. The ends were cut back, 5 bases at V and 8 bases at J, with 16 bases in the middle. The germline V gene encodes CDR1 SGHRS and CDR2 YFSETQ. The CDR3 covers 13 residues. This sample is drawn from a study of OX40 agonist ivuxolimab in advanced cancers. Across the study: Partial responses occurred in three patients (one hepatocellular carcinoma, two cutaneous melanoma).

The V call is TRBV5-1, the J call TRBJ1-1; D unclear. This receptor was identified in an adult with an advanced solid tumor such as melanoma, head and neck, liver or kidney cancer. The sequenced sample was CD4+ or CD8+ T cells sorted from blood, obtained in a trial of the OX40 agonist ivuxolimab. For the CDR3, the DNA is TGCGCCAGCAGTGGAGTGATCCCCCCCGAAGCTTTCTTT. Its translation: CASSGVIPPEAFF.